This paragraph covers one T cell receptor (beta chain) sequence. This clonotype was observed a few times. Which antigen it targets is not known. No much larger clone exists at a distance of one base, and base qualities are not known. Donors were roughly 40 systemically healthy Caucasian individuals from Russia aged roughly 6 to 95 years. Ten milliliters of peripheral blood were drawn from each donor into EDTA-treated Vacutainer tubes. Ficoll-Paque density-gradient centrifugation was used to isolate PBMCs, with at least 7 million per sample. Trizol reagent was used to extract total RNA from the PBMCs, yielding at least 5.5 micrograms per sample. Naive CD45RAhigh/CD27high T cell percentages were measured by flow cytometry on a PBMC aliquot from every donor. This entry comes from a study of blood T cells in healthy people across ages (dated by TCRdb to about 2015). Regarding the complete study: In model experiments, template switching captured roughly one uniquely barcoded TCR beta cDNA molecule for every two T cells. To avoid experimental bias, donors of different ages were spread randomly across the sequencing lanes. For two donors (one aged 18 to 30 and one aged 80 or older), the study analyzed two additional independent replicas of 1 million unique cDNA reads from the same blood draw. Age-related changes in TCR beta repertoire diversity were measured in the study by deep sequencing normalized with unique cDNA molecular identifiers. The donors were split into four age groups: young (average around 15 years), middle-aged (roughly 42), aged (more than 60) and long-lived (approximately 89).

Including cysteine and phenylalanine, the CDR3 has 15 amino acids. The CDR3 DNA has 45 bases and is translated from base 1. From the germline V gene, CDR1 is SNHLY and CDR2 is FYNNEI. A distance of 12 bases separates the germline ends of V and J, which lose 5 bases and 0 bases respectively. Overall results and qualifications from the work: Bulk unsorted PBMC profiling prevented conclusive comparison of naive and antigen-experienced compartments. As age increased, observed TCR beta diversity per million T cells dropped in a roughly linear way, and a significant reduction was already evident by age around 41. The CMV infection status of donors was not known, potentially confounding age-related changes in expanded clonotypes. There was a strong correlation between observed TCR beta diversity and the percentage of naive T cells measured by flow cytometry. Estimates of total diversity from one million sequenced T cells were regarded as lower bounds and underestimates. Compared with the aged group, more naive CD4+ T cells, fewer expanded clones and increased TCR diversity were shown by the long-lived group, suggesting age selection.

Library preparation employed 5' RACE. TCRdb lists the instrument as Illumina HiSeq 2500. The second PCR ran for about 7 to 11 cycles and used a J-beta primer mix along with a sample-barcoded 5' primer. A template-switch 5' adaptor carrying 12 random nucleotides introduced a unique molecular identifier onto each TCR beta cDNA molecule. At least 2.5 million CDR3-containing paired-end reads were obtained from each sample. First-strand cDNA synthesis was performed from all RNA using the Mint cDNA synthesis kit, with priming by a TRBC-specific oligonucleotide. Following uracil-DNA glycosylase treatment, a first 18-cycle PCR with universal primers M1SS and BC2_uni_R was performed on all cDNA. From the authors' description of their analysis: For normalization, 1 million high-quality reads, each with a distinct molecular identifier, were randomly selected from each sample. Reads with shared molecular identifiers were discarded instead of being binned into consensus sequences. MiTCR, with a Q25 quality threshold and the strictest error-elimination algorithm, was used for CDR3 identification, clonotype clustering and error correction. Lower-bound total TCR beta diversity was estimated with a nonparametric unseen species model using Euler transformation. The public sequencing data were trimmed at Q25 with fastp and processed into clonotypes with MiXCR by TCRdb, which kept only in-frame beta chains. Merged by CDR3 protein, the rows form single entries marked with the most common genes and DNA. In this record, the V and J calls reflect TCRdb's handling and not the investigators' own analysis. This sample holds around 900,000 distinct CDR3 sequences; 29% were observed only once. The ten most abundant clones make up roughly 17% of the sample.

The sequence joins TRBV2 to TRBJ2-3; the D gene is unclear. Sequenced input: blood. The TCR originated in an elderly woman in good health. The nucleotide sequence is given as TGTGCCAGCAGTTCCTCACGAGCTAGCACAGATACGCAGTATTTT. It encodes CASSSSRASTDTQYF.